This T cell receptor (beta chain) was sequenced for a study of blood T cell repertoires in COVID-19. Study overall: The study drew acute and convalescent COVID-19 samples from the United States, Italy and Spain.

As processed by the authors: Amplified reference gene primers provided the basis for estimating nucleated cell counts. Generated by immunoSEQ multiplex PCR, the TCRdb table keeps only in-frame clones and is missing some. Clone size and the V and J calls come from that table; the DNA yielded D and trimming. The repertoire holds 150,000 to 200,000 clones, around 84% seen once, with roughly 2.4% in the top ten. Followed over time, Seattle patients had been enrolled while infection was active. The CDR3 contains 14 residues. V lost 0 bases and J lost 5, with 11 bases in between. Germline assignment: CDR1 MDHEN and CDR2 SYDVKM.

Source material: peripheral blood. The rearrangement uses TRBV28 and TRBJ2-7; weak D call: TRBD2 (5 bases). This TCR derives from a woman aged 80 or over with COVID-19, enrolled during active disease. The CDR3 protein is CASSLWASTNEQYF. CDR3 in DNA: TGTGCCAGCAGTTTATGGGCTAGCACGAACGAGCAGTACTTC.